This entry concerns a single T cell receptor beta chain. Its antigen is not identified. These data come from a study of regulatory T cells in long-lasting Graves disease. Study information: By definition, persistent Graves' disease involved antithyroid drugs for over 5 years alongside positive TSH receptor antibodies.

The V gene end was trimmed by 7 bases and the J gene end by 4 bases; junction bases not matched to a gene: 6. The CDR3 contains 14 residues. Study-level points and caveats: Favoring TRBV28, TRBJ1-2 and TRBJ2-5 was a feature seen in persistent disease. Graves' patients with persistent disease showed TCR diversity lower than patients newly diagnosed. Analysis covered peripheral blood alone, not thyroid tissue.

Time point given: persistent/refractory GD, antithyroid drugs over 5 years with positive TRAb. There was RNA extracted from PBMCs, and the TCR library was made from it. Building the TCR beta libraries relied on iRepertoire HTBI primers, and CDR3 regions underwent Arm-PCR. In TCRdb, the multiplex PCR reads were re-called with MiXCR into one record per CDR3 protein. The table shows 500,000 to 800,000 distinct CDR3 sequences, with 25% to 35% occurring only once. The receptor's source is a female donor with Graves disease. The sequencing here drew on peripheral blood mononuclear cells (PBMCs), taken when the disease was refractory, from a patient treated with antithyroid drugs. The chain joins TRBV12-3 or TRBV12-4 to TRBJ1-1, with 10 bases identical to TRBD1. The CDR3 bases are TGTGCCAGCAAGGTCGGACAGGGGGGCACTGAAGCTTTCTTT. The encoded protein is CASKVGQGGTEAFF.